This TCR beta chain was retrieved from a study of cytomegalovirus exposure and HLA in healthy donors. The PCR employed 60 Vbeta primers together with 13 Jbeta primers. Assay used: immunoSEQ multiplex PCR; TCRdb lists only in-frame clones, some missing. The listing records more than 95,000 clones. CDR1 and CDR2 from the germline V gene are SGHNT and YYREEE (reference sequence). The ends lost 3 bases at V and 2 bases at J; junction bases unmatched: 7. This CDR3 region has 15 residues. Sequences were obtained from PBMCs. The V gene is TRBV5-4, the J gene TRBJ2-7, with 8 positions matching TRBD2. The sequence came from a man aged 35 to 55 in good health and CMV-seronegative. CDR3 DNA: TGTGCCAGCAGCTCGGCACGGGGGGGAACCTACGAGCAGTACTTC. It yields the protein CASSSARGGTYEQYF.